This T cell receptor (beta chain) was captured by sequencing in a study of T cells in Graves' hyperthyroidism and ophthalmopathy. Study-wide findings and caveats: Ophthalmopathy and stable hyperthyroidism were separated by a 13 V-J model. Median prediction lead before ophthalmopathy onset was 6 to 8 months with the model.

This clonotype has ten or more counts. Its cognate antigen is unknown. The CDR3 is 15 residues long. V lost 4 bases and J 2 bases, leaving 14 bases between the germline ends. The germline V gene has CDR1 LNHDA and CDR2 SQIVND (reference sequence). Hyperthyroidism in the patients, aged 18 to 65, was newly diagnosed and under 2 months in duration. Clinical symptoms, serum thyroxine, TRAb, thyroid ultrasound and orbital computed tomography informed diagnoses. The source material, RNA transcripts, was used to amplify TCR beta CDR3 regions. An initial round of RT-PCR targeting the TCR CDR3 relied on the HTBI primer set. TCRdb itself ran the multiplex PCR reads through MiXCR, one entry per CDR3 protein. The sample has 500,000 to 750,000 distinct CDR3 sequences, more than 45% seen once.

The rearrangement joins TRBV19 to TRBJ1-1; weak D call: TRBD1 (5 bases). Material for sequencing was peripheral blood or thyroid tissue (not recorded which). This TCR was sampled from a woman aged 18-29 years with Graves' hyperthyroidism. The CDR3 nucleotides read TGTGCCAGTAGTAATGGCCGGACAACCAACACTGAAGCTTTCTTT. Translating gives CASSNGRTTNTEAFF.